The T cell receptor (beta chain) described here comes from a study of CXCR3-negative and CXCR3-positive naive CD8 T cells. Study-wide context: Each library held about 1.5 +/- 0.3 million TRB reads, 120 million to 150 million in total.

The V gene's germline CDR1 is SEHNR and CDR2 FQNEAQ (reference sequence). The CDR3 spans 16 residues. The libraries of TRB cDNA were prepared using 5' RACE with UMI labels. Each CDR3 protein gets one entry in TCRdb, which reprocessed the 5' RACE reads and gives no DNA. The clone table shows some 130,000 distinct CDR3 sequences, with the ten largest holding around 0.5%. Input material: naive CXCR3- CD8+ T cells from blood. Stated subset: CD45RO-CCR7+CD27+CD95- naive CD8+ T cells lacking CXCR3 (TNR3-). The chain links TRBV7-9 to TRBJ1-3; TCRdb's assignment of TRBD1 cannot be checked, as there is no DNA. The receptor comes from a human donor in good health. Some clones in this sample may be carry-over from other donors' samples. The CDR3 sequence is CASRGVTGGSGNTIYF. The variable domain in full, with the rest retrieved from reference TRBV7-9 and TRBJ1-3, is DTGVSQNPRHKITKRGQNVTFRCDPISEHNRLYWYRQTLGQGPEFLTYFQNEAQLEKSRLLSDRFSAERPKGSFSTLEIQRTEQGDSAMYLCASRGVTGGSGNTIYFGEGSWLTVV.